This TCR beta chain was profiled in a study of technical replicates of blood from several donors. Data came from immunoSEQ multiplex PCR; TCRdb stores just in-frame clones and leaves some out. This table holds around 68,000 clones, roughly 97% found once. Germline V gene sequence: CDR1 SEHNR, CDR2 FQNEAQ (reference sequence). This CDR3 is 15 amino acids long. Trimming took 5 bases from V and 3 from J; bases not matched to a gene: 5. The origin of this receptor is a human donor in good health. The sample was T cells isolated from PBMCs. This chain connects TRBV7-9 to TRBJ2-1, with TRBD2 identical over 9 bases. The CDR3 bases are TGTGCCAGCAGCCCAGCGGGAGGCTTCTACAATGAGCAGTTCTTC. Amino acids: CASSPAGGFYNEQFF.